This TCR beta chain comes out of a study of blood T cell repertoires in COVID-19. Study at large: Material from acute and convalescent COVID-19 was sourced from the United States, Italy and Spain. Sample material is recorded as cDNA or gDNA derived from T cells, B-cell-depleted T cells, or PBMCs.

Cohorts were determined from participant-reported clinical history. Assay: immunoSEQ multiplex PCR; the TCRdb copy retains only in-frame clones and omits some. The sample has 200,000 to 250,000 clones, 85% to 90% seen once. The CDR3 contains 17 residues. After removal of 3 bases from V and 1 base from J, the junction contained 3 bases not matched to a gene. Germline lookup yields CDR1 GTSNPN and CDR2 SVGIG (reference sequence). This TCR came from a man aged 25-45 years who had been exposed to COVID-19. Sequencing input: PBMCs or T cells enriched from blood (not recorded which). This chain connects TRBV30 to TRBJ2-2, with 15 positions matching TRBD2. The CDR3 bases are TGTGCCTGGAGCTGGACTAGCGGGGGGGTGAACACCGGGGAGCTGTTTTTT. Translation: CAWSWTSGGVNTGELFF.